This passage covers 6 T cell receptor beta chains from one sample sequenced in a study of blood T cell repertoires in COVID-19 (dated by TCRdb to the early 2020s). The protocol used for the library was the immunoSEQ multiplex PCR assay. TCRdb provides this immuneACCESS table in a form limited to in-frame rearrangements. Some clones are lacking; in checked studies, under half of them reflect an unresolved V gene, and why the rest are absent is not known. Present in this sample are approximately 61,000 clones, around 87% of which were seen just once. Roughly 15% of the sample rests with the top ten. The sequencing sample was made of peripheral blood. The receptors come from a human donor in a cohort sampled during active COVID-19.

The CDR3 coding sequence is TGTGCCAGCAGCTTGGTGGGGCCGGGCTACGAGCAGTACTTC. Its protein is CASSLVGPGYEQYF. The chain combines TRBV5-4 with TRBJ2-7, with D possibly being TRBD1 (5 bases). The V and J ends lost 0 bases and 3 bases respectively, with 10 bases between them. The germline gives CDR1 SGHNT, CDR2 YYREEE (reference sequence). CDR3 length equals 14 residues.

The J gene is TRBJ2-2, the V gene TRBV6-6, with D uncertain. V was cut by 4 bases and J by 1 base, with 4 bases left in between. There are 13 residues in the CDR3. Germline CDR1 reads MNHNY; CDR2 reads SVGAGI (reference sequence). The CDR3 here is CASSLENTGELFF. The CDR3 nucleotides are TGTGCCAGCAGTTTAGAGAACACCGGGGAGCTGTTTTTT.

The V and J genes are TRBV19 and TRBJ2-1, with 13 bases fitting TRBD2. Trimming removed 5 bases from V and 0 bases from J; junction bases left unmatched: 4. The CDR3 extends over 17 amino acids. Germline CDR1 is LNHDA and CDR2 is SQIVND (reference sequence). The CDR3 is CASSSRTSGSSYNEQFF. Written as DNA, the CDR3 is TGTGCCAGTAGTTCCCGGACTAGCGGGAGCTCCTACAATGAGCAGTTCTTC.

The chain has TRBV7-9 and TRBJ1-2; possible D gene TRBD1, 5 bases. Germline lookup yields CDR1 SEHNR and CDR2 FQNEAQ (reference sequence). The CDR3 is 17 amino acids. V shed 4 bases and J shed 1 base, with 19 bases lying between them. This CDR3 reads CASSSDFPAGGNYGYTF. CDR3 bases: TGTGCCAGCAGCTCCGACTTTCCGGCGGGGGGTAACTATGGCTACACCTTC.

The chain joins TRBV12-3 or TRBV12-4 to TRBJ1-4; TRBD1 is a possible D gene (6 bases). The ends were cut back, 1 base at V and 9 bases at J, with 6 bases in the middle. The CDR3 runs to 12 residues. Here the CDR3 reads CASSLGDKKLFF. The DNA for the CDR3 is TGTGCCAGCAGTTTAGGGGACAAAAAACTGTTTTTT.

The chain combines TRBV28 with TRBJ2-5; perhaps TRBD1 as D (5 bases). Germline CDR1 is MDHEN and CDR2 is SYDVKM. The CDR3 covers 14 residues. V was trimmed by 4 bases and J by 6 bases, leaving 15 bases between them. The CDR3 protein is CASSYQGGTKTQYF. The CDR3 bases are TGTGCCAGCAGTTACCAGGGTGGTACGAAGACCCAGTACTTC. The whole variable domain, filled in from reference TRBV28 and TRBJ2-5, reads DVKVTQSSRYLVKRTGEKVFLECVQDMDHENMFWYRQDPGLGLRLIYFSYDVKMKEKGDIPEGYSVSREKKERFSLILESASTNQTSMYLCASSYQGGTKTQYFGPGTRLLVL.